This paragraph covers one T cell receptor beta chain sequence. Original data processing: Amplification from reference gene primers served as the basis for estimated nucleated cell counts. Method: immunoSEQ multiplex PCR; TCRdb's copy keeps in-frame clones and lacks some. That table supplies the V and J calls and clone size; D and trimming were determined from the DNA. This table has over 120,000 clones, roughly 80% appearing once. Germline CDR1 LGHDT, CDR2 YNNKEL (reference sequence). The CDR3 length is 13 residues. V was shortened by 6 bases and J by 1 base, with 9 bases between the two germline ends. The sample comes from a study of blood T cell repertoires in COVID-19. Overall study context: Whether acute or convalescent, the COVID-19 samples came from the United States, Italy and Spain.

V usage is TRBV3-1 (or the pseudogene TRBV3-2) and J usage is TRBJ1-1; no definite D call. The sample comprised peripheral blood. The receptor's source is a woman between 45 and 60 years old with active or convalescent COVID-19. CDR3 region: CASRRMENTEAFF. DNA for the CDR3: TGTGCCAGCAGGCGGATGGAGAACACTGAAGCTTTCTTT.